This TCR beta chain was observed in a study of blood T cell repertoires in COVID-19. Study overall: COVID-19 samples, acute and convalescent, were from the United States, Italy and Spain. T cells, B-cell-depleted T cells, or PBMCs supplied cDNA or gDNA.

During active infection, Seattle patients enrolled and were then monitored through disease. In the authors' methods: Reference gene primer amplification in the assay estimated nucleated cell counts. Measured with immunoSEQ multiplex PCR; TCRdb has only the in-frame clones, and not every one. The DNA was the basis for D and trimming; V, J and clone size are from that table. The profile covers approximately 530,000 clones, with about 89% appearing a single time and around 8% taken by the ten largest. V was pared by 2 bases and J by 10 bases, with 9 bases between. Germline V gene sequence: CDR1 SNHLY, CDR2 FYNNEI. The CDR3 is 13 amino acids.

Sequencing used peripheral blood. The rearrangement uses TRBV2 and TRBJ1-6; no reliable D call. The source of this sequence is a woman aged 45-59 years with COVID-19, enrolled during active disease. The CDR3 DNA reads TGTGCCAGCAGTGAACAGGCGGGATCACCCCTCCACTTT. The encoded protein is CASSEQAGSPLHF.